This TCR beta chain emerged from a study of beta chain features in type 1 diabetes. Germline CDR1 reads SNHLY; CDR2 reads FYNNEI. CDR3 length: 14 residues. The junction had 4 bases not matched to a gene; V was cut back by 5 bases and J by 3 bases. In its sample, this clone was seen a few times. The authors reverse transcribed all of the isolated RNA, so sequencing captured expressed TCRB transcripts. Using immunoSEQ multiplex PCR, the repertoire was profiled, and TCRdb retains in-frame clones only, with some absent. The table shows about 180,000 clones, with about 13% occurring only once. This chain joins TRBV2 and TRBJ1-5, with 7 nucleotides matching TRBD1. The clonotype originates from a woman between 18 and 29 years old in good health. Material: central memory CD4+ T cells from blood. The CDR3 loop is CASSSQGSNQPQHF. The CDR3 region has the DNA TGTGCCAGCAGTTCACAGGGGTCCAATCAGCCCCAGCATTTT.